This T cell receptor (beta chain) appears in the sequencing data of a study of T cell responses to AZD1222 COVID-19 vaccine. Comments on this clone: Antigen: not known.

Germline V CDR1 and CDR2: MDHEN, SYDVKM. The CDR3 covers 18 residues. V lost 1 base and J lost 5; bases outside the gene matches: 12. Some clones are missing from TCRdb's copy, which holds only in-frame ones; the method was immunoSEQ multiplex PCR. The repertoire consists of some 150,000 clones, with less than 90% occurring once and the leading ten covering 5.5% to 6%. Points from the study as a whole: A reported finding is that nearly half of spike-specific TCRs target unmutated variant regions. Only after the peak T cell response were repertoires sampled. At baseline, just a handful of AZD1222 recipients tested seropositive. Donors were mostly white British, more females; clonal diversity possibly underestimated.

The material sequenced was peripheral blood, taken on day 0 of MenACWY control vaccination. The chain has TRBV28 and TRBJ2-2; 8 bases map to TRBD2. The sequence was collected from an adult in good health. The CDR3 coding sequence is TGTGCCAGCAGTTTATTAGGAGCGGGAGTGGTCGGGACCGGGGAGCTGTTTTTT. Its translation: CASSLLGAGVVGTGELFF.